This entry features one T cell receptor (beta chain) sequence. What it recognizes is unknown. These data originate in a study of Ad26.COV2.S vaccination and SARS-CoV-2 variants. Sequencing used immunoSEQ multiplex PCR; TCRdb keeps in-frame clones, though not all of them. The sample holds about 350,000 clones, about 91% seen once. Study results and caveats: Total T cell responses were possibly underestimated by TCR breadth and depth analyses. Spike-specific TCR breadth was greater in vaccine than placebo recipients. Vaccine and placebo recipients had similar non-spike TCR breadth. Substantial breadth in spike-specific CD8+ and CD4+ T cell responses was reportedly seen after vaccination.

CDR3 length: 15 amino acids. Germline CDR1 and CDR2: LGHNT and FRNRAP. V was trimmed by 1 base and J by 9 bases, leaving 18 bases between them. The material was peripheral blood, obtained after recovery from COVID-19. This rearrangement joins TRBV12-5 to TRBJ1-1; maybe TRBD1 (5 bases). This receptor was taken from a human donor who had recovered from COVID-19. The CDR3 here is CASGLEGHGYLQAFF. CDR3 nucleotides: TGTGCTAGTGGTTTGGAAGGACACGGGTATCTTCAAGCTTTCTTT.